This TCR beta chain was retrieved from a study of T cell repertoires in cytomegalovirus infection (dated by TCRdb to 2018 to 2020). For the study in its entirety: Donor HLA type was relevant to the analysis, as public TCR beta signatures indicated carriage of CMV infection together with the matching HLA type. Broad study findings and their caveats: The ex vivo response was dominated by HLA-C-restricted CMV-specific TCR beta clonotypes, which also provided the single most frequent clonotype in two of eight donors. Cumulative frequency of public TCR beta family members discriminated carriers of CMV infection plus the relevant HLA type in this cohort and an independent roughly 340-donor cohort.

TCRdb records Illumina HiSeq 1500 as the sequencer. TCRdb applied fastp at Q25 and MiXCR to the public reads, then kept only in-frame beta chains. Entries that share a CDR3 protein sequence are merged under the most common genes and DNA. In this sample the table shows under 600,000 distinct CDR3 sequences, about 17% of which occur a single time. 20% to 30% of the sample rests with the top ten. In regard to this clonotype: The target of this receptor is not known. No much larger clonotype is one base removed from it; base qualities were not supplied.

The sequence was collected from a human donor in good health (CMV status not recorded). Some clones in this sample may be carry-over from other donors' samples. Material: CD8+ T cells from PBMCs.

The CDR3 in this case is CASRFDRDRVYEQYF. The sequenced DNA is TGCGCCAGCAGATTCGACCGGGACAGGGTGTACGAGCAGTACTTC. In this chain, TRBV5-1 is recombined with TRBJ2-7; the junction holds 9 bases that match TRBD1. The germline V gene gives CDR1 as SGHRS and CDR2 as YFSETQ. From the cysteine through the phenylalanine, the CDR3 covers 15 amino acids. The only DNA kept is the CDR3, 45 bases in frame from the first base. The germline V end is reduced by 5 bases and the J end by 4 bases; junction bases left unmatched: 10.